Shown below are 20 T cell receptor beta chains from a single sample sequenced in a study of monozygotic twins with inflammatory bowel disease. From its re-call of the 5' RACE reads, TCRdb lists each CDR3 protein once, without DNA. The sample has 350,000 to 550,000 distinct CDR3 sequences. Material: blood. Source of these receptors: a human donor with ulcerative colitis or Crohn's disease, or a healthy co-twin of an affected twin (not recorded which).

The CDR3 sequence is CASSQTGTGEPLHF. The genes are TRBV3-1 and TRBJ1-6; TCRdb reports TRBD1, a call that lacks DNA to check it against. The germline gives CDR1 LGHDT, CDR2 YNNKEL (reference sequence). The CDR3 is made up of 14 amino acids. Drawing the rest from reference TRBV3-1 and TRBJ1-6, the complete variable domain is DTAVSQTPKYLVTQMGNDKSIKCEQNLGHDTMYWYKQDSKKFLKIMFSYNNKELIINETVPNRFSPKSPDKAHLNLHINSLELGDSAVYFCASSQTGTGEPLHFGNGTRLTVT.

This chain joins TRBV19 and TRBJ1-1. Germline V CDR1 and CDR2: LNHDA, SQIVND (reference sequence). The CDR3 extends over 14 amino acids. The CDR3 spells CASSIRYMNTEAFF.

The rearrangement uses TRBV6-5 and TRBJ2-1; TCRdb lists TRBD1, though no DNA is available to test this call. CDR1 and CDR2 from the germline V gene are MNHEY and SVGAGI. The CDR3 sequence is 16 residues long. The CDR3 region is CASSSDGAGSYNEQFF.

CDR3 loop: CSAAEGGVGQPQHF. The chain links TRBV20-1 to TRBJ1-5; TCRdb gives TRBD1 as the D gene, but with no DNA this cannot be confirmed. Germline values: CDR1 DFQATT, CDR2 SNEGSKA (reference sequence). The CDR3 loop spans 14 amino acids.

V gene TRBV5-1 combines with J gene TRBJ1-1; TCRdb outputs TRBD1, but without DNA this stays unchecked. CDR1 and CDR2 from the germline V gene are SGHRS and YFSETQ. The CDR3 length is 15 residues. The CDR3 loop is CASSPTAGATTEAFF.

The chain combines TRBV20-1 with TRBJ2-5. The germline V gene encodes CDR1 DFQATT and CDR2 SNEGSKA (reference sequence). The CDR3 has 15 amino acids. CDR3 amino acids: CSARDPDLYQETQYF.

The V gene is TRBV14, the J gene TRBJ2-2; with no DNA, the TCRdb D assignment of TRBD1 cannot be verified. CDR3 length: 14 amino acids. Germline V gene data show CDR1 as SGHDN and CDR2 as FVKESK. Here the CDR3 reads CASRRDTGTGELFF.

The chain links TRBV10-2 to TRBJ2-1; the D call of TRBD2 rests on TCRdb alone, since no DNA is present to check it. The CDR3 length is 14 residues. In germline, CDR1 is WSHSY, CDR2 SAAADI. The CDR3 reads CATVTSGNSNEQFF.

CDR3 protein: CASSQDLVGRGDQPQHF. The genes are TRBV6-2 or TRBV6-3 and TRBJ1-5; absent DNA, TCRdb's TRBD1 call cannot be checked. CDR3 length: 17 residues. From germline, CDR1 is MNHEY and CDR2 SVGEGT.

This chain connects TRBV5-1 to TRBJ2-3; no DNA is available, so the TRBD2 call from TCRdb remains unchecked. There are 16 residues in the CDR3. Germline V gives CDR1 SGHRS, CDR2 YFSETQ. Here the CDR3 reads CASSFSLAGSGDTQYF.

The CDR3 protein is CASSQTGKSYNEQFF. The chain carries TRBV3-1 and TRBJ2-1; the TCRdb call, TRBD1, lacks DNA for checking. The V gene's germline CDR1 is LGHDT and CDR2 YNNKEL (reference sequence). CDR3 length: 15 amino acids.

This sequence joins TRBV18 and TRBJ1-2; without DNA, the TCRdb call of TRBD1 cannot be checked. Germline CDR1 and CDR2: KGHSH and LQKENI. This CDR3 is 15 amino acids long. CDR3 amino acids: CASSPQVLGTHSYTF.

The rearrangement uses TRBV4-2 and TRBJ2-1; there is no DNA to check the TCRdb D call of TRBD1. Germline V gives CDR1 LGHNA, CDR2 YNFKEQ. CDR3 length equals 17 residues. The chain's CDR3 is CASSQGTGESFYNEQFF.

The CDR3 is CASSFATGDTGELFF. The rearrangement uses TRBV5-1 and TRBJ2-2; TCRdb's assignment of TRBD1 cannot be checked, as there is no DNA. CDR1 is SGHRS and CDR2 is YFSETQ in the germline V gene. The CDR3 spans 15 residues.

The CDR3: CSATGGDRVNQPQHF. V and J are TRBV20-1 and TRBJ1-5; there is no DNA to check the TCRdb D call of TRBD1. This CDR3 spans 15 amino acids. Looked up from germline, CDR1 is DFQATT and CDR2 is SNEGSKA (reference sequence).

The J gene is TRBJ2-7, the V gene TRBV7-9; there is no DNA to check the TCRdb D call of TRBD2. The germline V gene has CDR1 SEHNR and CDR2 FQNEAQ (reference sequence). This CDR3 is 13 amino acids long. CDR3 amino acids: CASSSGLYYEQYF. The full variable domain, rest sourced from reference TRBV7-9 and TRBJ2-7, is DTGVSQNPRHKITKRGQNVTFRCDPISEHNRLYWYRQTLGQGPEFLTYFQNEAQLEKSRLLSDRFSAERPKGSFSTLEIQRTEQGDSAMYLCASSSGLYYEQYFGPGTRLTVT.

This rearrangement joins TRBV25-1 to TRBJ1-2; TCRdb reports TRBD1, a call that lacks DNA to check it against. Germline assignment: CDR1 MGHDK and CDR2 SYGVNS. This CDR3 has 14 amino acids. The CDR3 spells CASSEVGTALGYTF.

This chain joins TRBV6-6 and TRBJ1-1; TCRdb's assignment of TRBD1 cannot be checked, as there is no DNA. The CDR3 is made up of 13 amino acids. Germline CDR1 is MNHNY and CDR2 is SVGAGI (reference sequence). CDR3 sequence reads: CAEQGQEDTEAFF.

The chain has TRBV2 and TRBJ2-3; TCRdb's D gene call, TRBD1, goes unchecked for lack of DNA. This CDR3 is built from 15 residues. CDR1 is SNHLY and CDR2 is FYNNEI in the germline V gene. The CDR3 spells CASSDPGAAGDTQYF.

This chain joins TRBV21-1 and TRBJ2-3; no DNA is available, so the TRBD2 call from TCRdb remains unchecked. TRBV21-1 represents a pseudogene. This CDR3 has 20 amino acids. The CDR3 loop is CASSLPTSGMLPREIDTQYF.